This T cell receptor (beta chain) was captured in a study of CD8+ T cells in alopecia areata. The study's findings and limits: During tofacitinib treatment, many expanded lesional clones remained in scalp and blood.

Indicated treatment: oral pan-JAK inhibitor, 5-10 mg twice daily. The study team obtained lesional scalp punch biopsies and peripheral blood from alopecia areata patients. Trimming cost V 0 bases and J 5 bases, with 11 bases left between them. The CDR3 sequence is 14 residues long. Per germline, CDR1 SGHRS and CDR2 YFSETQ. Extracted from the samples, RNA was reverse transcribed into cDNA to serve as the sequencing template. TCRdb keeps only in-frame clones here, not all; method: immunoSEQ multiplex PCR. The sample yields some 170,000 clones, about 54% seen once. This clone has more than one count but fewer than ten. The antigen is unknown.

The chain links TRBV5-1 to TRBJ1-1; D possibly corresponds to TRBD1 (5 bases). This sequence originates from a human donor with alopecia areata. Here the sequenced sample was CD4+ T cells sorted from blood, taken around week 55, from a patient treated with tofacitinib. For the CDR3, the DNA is TGCGCCAGCAGCTTGGTTCAGGGTCGGACTGAAGCTTTCTTT. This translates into CASSLVQGRTEAFF. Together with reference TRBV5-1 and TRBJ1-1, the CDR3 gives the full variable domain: KAGVTQTPRYLIKTRGQQVTLSCSPISGHRSVSWYQQTPGQGLQFLFEYFSETQRNKGNFPGRFSGRQFSNSRSEMNVSTLELGDSALYLCASSLVQGRTEAFFGQGTRLTVV.